These 16 T cell receptor beta chains share one sample of origin, sequenced in a study of response to subunit inactivated influenza vaccine. MiXCR, applied by TCRdb to the RT-PCR reads, yields one record per CDR3 protein. Of around 530,000 distinct CDR3 sequences detected, approximately 15% appear once; the ten largest clones hold 3%. The specimen was CD4+ T cells sorted from PBMCs, collected less than 25 months after vaccination. The receptors shown here come from a man aged 50-75 years who received an inactivated influenza vaccine.

The CDR3 DNA sequence: TGCAGTGCTAGCCTGGACCGGGGTGGAGATACGCAGTATTTT. Its translation is CSASLDRGGDTQYF. The V gene is TRBV20-1, the J gene TRBJ2-3; possible D gene TRBD2, 5 bases. The CDR3 has 14 residues. With 3 bases removed from V and 5 bases from J, the gap between germline ends came to 15 bases. Germline V gene data show CDR1 as DFQATT and CDR2 as SNEGSKA (reference sequence).

This clonotype was seen more than once but under ten times. This chain joins TRBV10-3 and TRBJ1-2, with D perhaps matching TRBD1 (5 bases). Trimming pared 5 bases from V and 8 bases from J, leaving 18 bases between. Germline CDR1 reads ENHRY; CDR2 reads SYGVKD. This CDR3 is 14 amino acids long. The DNA of the CDR3 is TGTGCCATCAGTACCCTCGGGGACGCGGGCGGCTACACCTTC. It yields the protein CAISTLGDAGGYTF.

This clonotype has a handful of counts. This rearrangement joins TRBV4-2 to TRBJ2-2, with D possibly matching TRBD1 (6 bases). CDR1 and CDR2 from the germline V gene are LGHNA and YNFKEQ. The V end was cut by 4 bases, the J end by 6 bases, with 15 bases between. This CDR3 comprises 15 residues. CDR3: CASSRAAGAAGELFF. DNA for the CDR3: TGTGCCAGCAGCCGCGCAGCAGGGGCAGCCGGGGAGCTGTTTTTT.

The chain employs TRBV5-4 and TRBJ2-7; 10 bases line up with TRBD1. After removal of 4 bases from V and 5 bases from J, the junction contained 6 bases not matched to a gene. Germline V lookup: CDR1 SGHNT, CDR2 YYREEE (reference sequence). CDR3 length: 14 residues. CDR3 sequence (DNA): TGTGCCAGCAGCGTCGGGACAGGGGCCCACGAGCAGTACTTC. This translates into CASSVGTGAHEQYF.

V is TRBV12-3 or TRBV12-4 and J is TRBJ1-4; a weak D match, TRBD1 (5 bases). There are 16 residues in the CDR3. The V and J ends lost 1 base and 0 bases respectively, with 9 bases between them. CDR3 bases: TGTGCCAGCAGTTTAGGGGGCACGACAACTAATGAAAAACTGTTTTTT. Amino acids: CASSLGGTTTNEKLFF.

CDR3 sequence (DNA): TGCAGCGTTGATGGGTTAGCGGGAGGTCGCGAGACCCAGTACTTC. Translating gives CSVDGLAGGRETQYF. The chain is built from TRBV29-1 and TRBJ2-5; 10 nucleotides agree with TRBD2. V shed 3 bases and J 5 bases; nucleotides not matched to a gene: 9. This CDR3 has 15 amino acids. The V gene's germline CDR1 is SQVTM and CDR2 ANQGSEA.

V usage is TRBV19 and J usage is TRBJ2-1; D is uncertain. The CDR3 extends over 13 amino acids. Germline V gene data show CDR1 as LNHDA and CDR2 as SQIVND (reference sequence). With 4 bases removed from V and 4 bases from J, the gap between germline ends came to 8 bases. CDR3 residues: CASSTQSYNEQFF. The DNA for the CDR3 is TGTGCCAGTAGTACCCAGTCTTACAATGAGCAGTTCTTC.

The V and J genes are TRBV12-3 or TRBV12-4 and TRBJ1-6; D unclear. V was shortened by 5 bases and J by 7 bases, with 15 bases between the two germline ends. The CDR3 runs 15 residues. This chain's CDR3 is CASSAQQHRNSPLHF. In DNA, the CDR3 is TGTGCCAGCAGTGCCCAGCAGCACCGAAATTCACCCCTCCACTTT.

This clonotype has only a few counts. This chain uses TRBV20-1 with TRBJ2-1, with 14 bases identical to TRBD2. The length of the CDR3 is 14 residues. CDR1 is DFQATT and CDR2 is SNEGSKA in the germline V gene (reference sequence). V lost 5 bases to trimming and J lost 4 bases; unmatched junction nucleotides: 1. CDR3 amino acids: CSAGTSGSYNEQFF. The DNA of the CDR3 is TGCAGTGCTGGGACTAGCGGGAGTTACAATGAGCAGTTCTTC.

This sequence joins TRBV7-9 and TRBJ2-4; 9 nucleotides match TRBD2. The V gene end was trimmed by 5 bases and the J gene end by 6 bases; junction bases not matched to a gene: 8. CDR1 and CDR2 from the germline V gene are SEHNR and FQNEAQ (reference sequence). This CDR3 is 15 amino acids long. The CDR3 DNA sequence: TGTGCCAGCAGCCTAGACGGGACTAGCATAAACATTCAGTACTTC. Amino acids: CASSLDGTSINIQYF.

This clonotype was seen many times. The chain links TRBV12-3 or TRBV12-4 to TRBJ2-1; D is unclear. Trimming stripped 6 bases from V and 3 bases from J, with 18 bases between. The CDR3 length is 16 residues. In nucleotides, the CDR3 is TGTGCCAGCAGAAAGTCACCGGGCCAAGTCTACAATGAGCAGTTCTTC. Translated: CASRKSPGQVYNEQFF.

This clonotype was found a few times. The chain has TRBV7-9 and TRBJ2-2, with TRBD2 matching over 9 bases. This CDR3 has 16 amino acids. Germline CDR1 SEHNR, CDR2 FQNEAQ (reference sequence). Trimming cost V 5 bases and J 1 base; bases outside gene matches: 5. Here the CDR3 DNA reads TGTGCCAGCAGCGACCAGCGGGGGGAGAACACCGGGGAGCTGTTTTTT. Translating it yields CASSDQRGENTGELFF.

Worth noting for this clonotype: At one end the junction does not follow the germline gene, possibly because of a read error. The V gene is TRBV7-2, the J gene TRBJ2-7, with TRBD1 matching over 11 bases. The CDR3 contains 15 residues. CDR1 and CDR2 (germline): SGHTA, FQGNSA. DNA of the CDR3: TGTGCCAGCAGCTTTGGGACAGGGGGGTTCTACGGGCAGTACTTC. This codes for CASSFGTGGFYGQYF.

The DNA for the CDR3 is TGTGCCACCAGCAGAGATCAGGCTAGTTCGGAGACCCAGTACTTC. Its translation is CATSRDQASSETQYF. The chain combines TRBV15 with TRBJ2-5; D ambiguous. Trimming pared 0 bases from V and 5 bases from J, leaving 13 bases between. The germline V gene encodes CDR1 LNHNV and CDR2 YYDKDF (reference sequence). This CDR3 is 15 amino acids long.

This clonotype was detected only a few times. This rearrangement joins TRBV4-2 to TRBJ2-2, with TRBD1 matching over 7 bases. The V segment lost 1 base and the J segment 5 bases; nucleotides outside the gene matches: 7. The CDR3 totals 16 residues. Germline V CDR1 and CDR2: LGHNA, YNFKEQ. The CDR3 loop is CASSQGHRGLTGELFF. The CDR3 region has the DNA TGTGCCAGCAGCCAAGGCCACAGGGGCTTGACCGGGGAGCTGTTTTTT.

This clonotype came up a few times. This rearrangement joins TRBV21-1 to TRBJ1-1. TRBV21-1 represents a pseudogene. The CDR3 contains 15 residues. The CDR3 protein is CASSKAQRVGTEAFF. DNA of the CDR3: TGTGCCAGCAGCAAAGCGCAGCGGGTAGGGACTGAAGCTTTCTTT.